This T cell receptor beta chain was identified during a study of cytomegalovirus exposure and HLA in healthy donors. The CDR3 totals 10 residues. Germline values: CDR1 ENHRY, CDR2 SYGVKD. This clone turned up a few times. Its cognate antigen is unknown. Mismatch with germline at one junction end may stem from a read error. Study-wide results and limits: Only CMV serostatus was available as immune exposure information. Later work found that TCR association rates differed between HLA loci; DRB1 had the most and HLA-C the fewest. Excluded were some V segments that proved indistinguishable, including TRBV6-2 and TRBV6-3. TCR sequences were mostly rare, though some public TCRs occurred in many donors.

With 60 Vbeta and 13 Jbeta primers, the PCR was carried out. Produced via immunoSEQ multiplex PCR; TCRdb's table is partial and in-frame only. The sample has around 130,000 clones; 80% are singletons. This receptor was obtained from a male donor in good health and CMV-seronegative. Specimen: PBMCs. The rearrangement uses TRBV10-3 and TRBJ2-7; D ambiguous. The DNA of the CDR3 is TGTGCCATCAGTGAGTCAAGTGGGCCCTTC. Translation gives CAISESSGPF.